The 29 T cell receptor beta chains presented below share a single source sample, sequenced in a study of siplizumab effects on memory and regulatory T cells. Using immunoSEQ multiplex PCR, the repertoire was profiled, and TCRdb retains in-frame clones only, with some absent. This table has about 100,000 clones, over 90% appearing once. Specimen: Tregs sorted from blood. Receptor source: a human donor in good health.

V and J are TRBV4-3 and TRBJ2-6, with 7 bases fitting TRBD1. Germline V CDR1 and CDR2: LGHNA, YSLEER. This CDR3 spans 17 amino acids. The ends lost 0 bases at V and 4 bases at J; junction bases unmatched: 6. The CDR3 DNA is TGCGCCAGCAGCCAAGATCGGACAGGCACAGGGGCCAACGTCCTGACTTTC. It translates to CASSQDRTGTGANVLTF.

The gene calls are TRBV2 and TRBJ2-7; D is uncertain. CDR1 and CDR2 from the germline V gene are SNHLY and FYNNEI. The CDR3 is 13 amino acids. Trimming cost V 6 bases and J 7 bases, with 16 bases left between them. This chain's CDR3 is CASSTRPVGEQYF. The CDR3 coding sequence is TGTGCCAGCAGCACCCGGCCCGTGGGAGAGCAGTACTTC. The whole variable domain, remainder taken from reference TRBV2 and TRBJ2-7, is EPEVTQTPSHQVTQMGQEVILRCVPISNHLYFYWYRQILGQKVEFLVSFYNNEISEKSEIFDDQFSVERPDGSNFTLKIRSTKLEDSAMYFCASSTRPVGEQYFGPGTRLTVT.

The J gene is TRBJ2-3, the V gene TRBV9, with TRBD1 matching 10 bases. Germline V lookup: CDR1 SGDLS, CDR2 YYNGEE. The CDR3 spans 15 residues. J lost 1 base, V lost 3 bases, and 2 bases had no gene match. The CDR3 loop reads CASSEGTGGTDTQYF. CDR3 DNA: TGTGCCAGCAGCGAGGGGACAGGGGGCACAGATACGCAGTATTTT.

This clone showed up just once. The genes are TRBV19 and TRBJ1-2; tentatively, D is TRBD1 (5 bases). CDR3 length: 14 amino acids. The V gene lost 6 bases and the J gene lost 1 base, with 12 bases spanning the gap. CDR1 is LNHDA, CDR2 SQIVND, per germline (reference sequence). CDR3 loop: CASRPGPSNYGYTF. In nucleotides, the CDR3 is TGTGCCAGTAGACCGGGACCGAGTAACTATGGCTACACCTTC.

The J gene is TRBJ1-3, the V gene TRBV6-1; D is perhaps TRBD1 (6 bases). This CDR3 region has 15 residues. V lost 7 bases and J lost 0, with 13 bases in between. CDR1 and CDR2 (germline): MNHNS, SASEGT. CDR3 sequence: CASKDTGFSGNTIYF. The CDR3 region has the DNA TGTGCCAGCAAGGACACAGGGTTCTCTGGAAACACCATATATTTT.

V usage is TRBV6-6 and J usage is TRBJ1-4; D remains ambiguous. Trimming cost V 2 bases and J 6 bases, with 4 bases left between them. The CDR3 sequence is 12 residues long. The V gene's germline CDR1 is MNHNY and CDR2 SVGAGI (reference sequence). The CDR3 coding sequence is TGTGCCAGCAGTTACACCGATGAAAAACTGTTTTTT. Residues: CASSYTDEKLFF.

This chain links TRBV19 with TRBJ1-6, with 9 bases that match TRBD1. Trimming took 6 bases from V and 7 from J; bases not matched to a gene: 13. CDR3 length: 17 residues. Germline values: CDR1 LNHDA, CDR2 SQIVND (reference sequence). The CDR3: CASSRQDRGSFNSPLHF. CDR3 nucleotides: TGTGCCAGTAGCCGCCAGGACAGGGGTAGCTTCAATTCACCCCTCCACTTT. Full variable domain (outside the CDR3, taken from reference TRBV19 and TRBJ1-6): DGGITQSPKYLFRKEGQNVTLSCEQNLNHDAMYWYRQDPGQGLRLIYYSQIVNDFQKGDIAEGYSVSREKKESFPLTVTSAQKNPTAFYLCASSRQDRGSFNSPLHFGNGTRLTVT.

This chain connects TRBV11-1 to TRBJ1-1; maybe TRBD1 (5 bases). Trimming shortened V by 5 bases and J by 2 bases, and 15 bases separated the two germline ends. The germline V gene encodes CDR1 SGHAT and CDR2 FQDESV (reference sequence). CDR3 length equals 15 residues. The CDR3 is CASSRSGTGNTEAFF. The CDR3 DNA reads TGTGCCAGCAGCCGATCCGGGACCGGTAACACTGAAGCTTTCTTT.

The chain couples TRBV30 to TRBJ2-5, with D possibly being TRBD1 (6 bases). CDR3 size: 11 residues. Germline-derived CDR1 and CDR2 are GTSNPN and SVGIG (reference sequence). DNA of the CDR3: TGTGCGGGGGCACGGGGTGAGACCCAGTACTTC. Protein sequence: CAGARGETQYF.

This clone was seen only once. The chain couples TRBV18 to TRBJ1-1; D is unclear. The CDR3 extends over 13 amino acids. Germline V gene sequence: CDR1 KGHSH, CDR2 LQKENI. Trimming took off 6 bases at V and 1 base at J, with 9 bases between the two ends. CDR3 nucleotides: TGTGCCAGCTCCCCCTTCGAGAACACTGAAGCTTTCTTT. It yields the protein CASSPFENTEAFF.

The chain recombines TRBV5-1 with TRBJ1-3; D gene uncertain. Germline V gene sequence: CDR1 SGHRS, CDR2 YFSETQ. V gave up 5 bases and J gave up 0 bases, with 12 bases separating them. This CDR3 is built from 15 residues. The CDR3 here is CASRRTENSGNTIYF. The CDR3 DNA sequence: TGCGCCAGCAGGAGGACTGAAAACTCTGGAAACACCATATATTTT.

This chain links TRBV7-9 with TRBJ2-2; D remains ambiguous. The CDR3 contains 13 residues. Germline CDR1 and CDR2: SEHNR and FQNEAQ (reference sequence). V was trimmed by 4 bases and J by 7 bases, leaving 10 bases between them. The CDR3: CASSSWTDGELFF. CDR3 DNA sequence: TGTGCCAGCAGCTCCTGGACGGACGGGGAGCTGTTTTTT.

V gene TRBV19 combines with J gene TRBJ2-3, with TRBD2 matching 7 bases. The junction had 3 bases not matched to a gene; V was cut back by 8 bases and J by 1 base. The CDR3 contains 13 residues. Looked up from germline, CDR1 is LNHDA and CDR2 is SQIVND (reference sequence). The CDR3 region has the DNA TGTGCCAGTTCAGCGGGGCGCACAGATACGCAGTATTTT. Translated, it gives CASSAGRTDTQYF.

This chain joins TRBV4-1 and TRBJ2-5; 7 positions match TRBD2. Unmatched junction bases numbered 11, after V lost 8 bases and J lost 5 bases. CDR3 length equals 14 residues. Germline-derived CDR1 and CDR2 are MGHRA and YSYEKL. The CDR3 region has the DNA TGCGCCAGCGGACTTTGGGAGGGTGTGGAGACCCAGTACTTC. The encoded protein is CASGLWEGVETQYF.

The rearrangement uses TRBV27 and TRBJ2-7, with D perhaps given as TRBD1 or TRBD2 (5 bases each). V was shortened by 11 bases and J by 7 bases, with 21 bases between the two germline ends. The germline V gene has CDR1 MNHEY and CDR2 SMNVEV (reference sequence). The CDR3 totals 13 residues. The CDR3 sequence is CAVARGVTREQYF. DNA for the CDR3: TGTGCCGTCGCGAGGGGAGTCACTCGGGAGCAGTACTTC.

This clone was found a few times. The V gene is TRBV7-6, the J gene TRBJ1-1; D is uncertain. Trimming shortened V by 5 bases and J by 0 bases, and 13 bases separated the two germline ends. Germline-derived CDR1 and CDR2 are SGHVS and FNYEAQ. This CDR3 contains 15 residues. CDR3 loop: CASSRRPSMNTEAFF. CDR3 in DNA: TGTGCCAGCAGCCGTAGGCCCTCGATGAACACTGAAGCTTTCTTT.

The chain is built from TRBV10-3 and TRBJ2-3; TRBD2 agrees at 14 bases. The germline V gene encodes CDR1 ENHRY and CDR2 SYGVKD. The V gene end was trimmed by 6 bases and the J gene end by 4 bases; junction bases not matched to a gene: 6. The CDR3 consists of 16 residues. CDR3 loop: CAIRGTSGRGSDTQYF. CDR3 DNA: TGTGCCATCAGGGGGACTAGCGGGAGAGGGTCAGATACGCAGTATTTT.

The gene calls are TRBV27 and TRBJ2-6; D perhaps matches TRBD2 (6 bases). Germline V gene sequence: CDR1 MNHEY, CDR2 SMNVEV (reference sequence). CDR3 size: 18 residues. Trimming left V 7 bases short and J 0 bases short, with 19 bases between. The CDR3 spells CASTEMPGLISGANVLTF. CDR3 bases: TGTGCCAGCACAGAAATGCCGGGACTGATCTCTGGGGCCAACGTCCTGACTTTC.

V gene TRBV10-3 combines with J gene TRBJ1-2; the D is unclear. V was clipped by 4 bases and J by 2 bases, with 11 bases between them. This CDR3 is 14 amino acids long. Germline assignment: CDR1 ENHRY and CDR2 SYGVKD. CDR3 nucleotide sequence: TGTGCCATCAGTGTTCAAGGCAACAACTATGGCTACACCTTC. Its protein product is CAISVQGNNYGYTF.

The genes are TRBV4-1 and TRBJ2-2; D is perhaps TRBD1 or TRBD2 (5 bases each). The germline CDR1 and CDR2 sequences are MGHRA and YSYEKL. V was trimmed by 2 bases and J by 5 bases, leaving 18 bases between them. The CDR3 covers 17 residues. The CDR3 sequence: CASSQPVRAGRTGELFF. The CDR3 nucleotides read TGCGCCAGCAGCCAACCCGTGAGGGCAGGGCGAACCGGGGAGCTGTTTTTT.

The CDR3 DNA reads as TGTGCCAGCCGGATAGCGGGAGGACAAGAGACCCAGTACTTC. It yields the protein CASRIAGGQETQYF. J is TRBJ2-5 and V is TRBV7-2, with TRBD2 identical over 10 bases. J was trimmed by 2 bases and V by 8 bases; bases with no gene match: 5. Per germline, CDR1 SGHTA and CDR2 FQGNSA. The CDR3 totals 14 residues.

The genes are TRBV30 and TRBJ2-7; 8 bases match TRBD1. Germline V gene data show CDR1 as GTSNPN and CDR2 as SVGIG (reference sequence). V lost 3 bases to trimming and J lost 2 bases; unmatched junction nucleotides: 0. CDR3 length: 12 amino acids. CDR3 sequence: CAWRQGAYEQYF. CDR3 DNA: TGTGCCTGGAGACAGGGGGCCTACGAGCAGTACTTC.

This clone was recorded once. This chain connects TRBV12-5 to TRBJ2-1; D not certain. The CDR3 spans 14 residues. The V gene's germline CDR1 is LGHNT and CDR2 FRNRAP. The V gene lost 0 bases and the J gene lost 3 bases, with 6 bases spanning the gap. The chain's CDR3 is CASGLVDFYNEQFF. Written as DNA, the CDR3 is TGTGCTAGTGGTTTGGTAGACTTCTACAATGAGCAGTTCTTC. Supplemented by reference TRBV12-5 and TRBJ2-1, the full variable domain reads DARVTQTPRHKVTEMGQEVTMRCQPILGHNTVFWYRQTMMQGLELLAYFRNRAPLDDSGMPKDRFSAEMPDATLATLKIQPSEPRDSAVYFCASGLVDFYNEQFFGPGTRLTVL.

The chain is built from TRBV7-9 and TRBJ1-3, with TRBD1 identical over 7 bases. Germline V CDR1 and CDR2: SEHNR, FQNEAQ (reference sequence). The ends lost 4 bases at V and 2 bases at J; junction bases unmatched: 5. This CDR3 spans 15 amino acids. CDR3 nucleotide sequence: TGTGCCAGCAGCTCATCCGGGACAGCTGGAAACACCATATATTTT. Its protein is CASSSSGTAGNTIYF. The full variable domain, with the rest looked up from reference TRBV7-9 and TRBJ1-3, is DTGVSQNPRHKITKRGQNVTFRCDPISEHNRLYWYRQTLGQGPEFLTYFQNEAQLEKSRLLSDRFSAERPKGSFSTLEIQRTEQGDSAMYLCASSSSGTAGNTIYFGEGSWLTVV.

The V and J genes are TRBV30 and TRBJ1-5; 7 bases are a match to TRBD1. Trimming cost V 4 bases and J 6 bases; bases outside gene matches: 6. The CDR3 is made up of 13 amino acids. Germline assignment: CDR1 GTSNPN and CDR2 SVGIG (reference sequence). CDR3 coding DNA: TGTGCCTGGAACACAGGGGAGGGTCAGCCCCAGCATTTT. This sequence encodes CAWNTGEGQPQHF.

The rearrangement links TRBV27 to TRBJ2-2, with 9 bases fitting TRBD1. This CDR3 is 16 amino acids long. The V and J ends lost 4 bases and 4 bases, in that order; junction bases with no gene match: 7. The germline CDR1 and CDR2 sequences are MNHEY and SMNVEV (reference sequence). The CDR3 DNA is TGTGCCAGCAGTTACTCTCGGGGACAGGGCACCGGGGAGCTGTTTTTT. Residues: CASSYSRGQGTGELFF.

The chain links TRBV19 to TRBJ1-1, with unresolved D. The CDR3 totals 12 residues. Germline CDR1 reads LNHDA; CDR2 reads SQIVND (reference sequence). Trimming cost V 7 bases and J 1 base, with 7 bases left between them. CDR3: CASKGTNTEAFF. The CDR3 bases are TGTGCCAGTAAAGGCACGAACACTGAAGCTTTCTTT.

A word on this clone: One end of the junction varies from germline; a read error may be responsible. This chain connects TRBV5-6 to TRBJ1-2; D is uncertain. This CDR3 has 13 amino acids. Germline CDR1 SGHDT, CDR2 YYEEEE. DNA of the CDR3: TGTGCCAGCAGCTTGGTACAGCGGCATGGGTACACCTTC. Residues: CASSLVQRHGYTF. The whole variable domain, filled in from reference TRBV5-6 and TRBJ1-2, reads DAGVTQSPTHLIKTRGQQVTLRCSPKSGHDTVSWYQQALGQGPQFIFQYYEEEERQRGNFPDRFSGHQFPNYSSELNVNALLLGDSALYLCASSLVQRHGYTFGSGTRLTVV.

This chain connects TRBV21-1 to TRBJ2-2; the tabulated D call, TRBD2, remains unverified against the DNA. TRBV21-1 is given as a pseudogene. The CDR3 contains 18 residues. For the CDR3, the DNA is TGTGCCAGCAGAGGACTAGCGGGAGGGCCCGTAGACACCGGGGAGCTGTTTTTT. This codes for CASRGLAGGPVDTGELFF.